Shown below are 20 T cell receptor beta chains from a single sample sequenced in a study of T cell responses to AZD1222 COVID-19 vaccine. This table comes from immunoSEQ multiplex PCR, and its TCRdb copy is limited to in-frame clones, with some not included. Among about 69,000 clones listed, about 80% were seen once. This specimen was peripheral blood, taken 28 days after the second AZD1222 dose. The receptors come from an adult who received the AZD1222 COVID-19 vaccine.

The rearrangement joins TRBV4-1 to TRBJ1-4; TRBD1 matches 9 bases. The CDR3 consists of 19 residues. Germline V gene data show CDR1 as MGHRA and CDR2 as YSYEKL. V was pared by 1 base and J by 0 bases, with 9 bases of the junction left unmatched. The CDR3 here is CASSQGDRAWGTTNEKLFF. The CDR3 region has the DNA TGCGCCAGCAGCCAAGGGGACAGGGCATGGGGGACAACTAATGAAAAACTGTTTTTT.

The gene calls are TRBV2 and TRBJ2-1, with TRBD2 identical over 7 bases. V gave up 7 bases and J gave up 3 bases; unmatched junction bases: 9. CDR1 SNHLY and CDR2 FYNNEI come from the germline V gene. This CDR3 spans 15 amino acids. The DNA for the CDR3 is TGTGCCAGCACCCAAGACGCTAGCGGCTACAATGAGCAGTTCTTC. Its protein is CASTQDASGYNEQFF.

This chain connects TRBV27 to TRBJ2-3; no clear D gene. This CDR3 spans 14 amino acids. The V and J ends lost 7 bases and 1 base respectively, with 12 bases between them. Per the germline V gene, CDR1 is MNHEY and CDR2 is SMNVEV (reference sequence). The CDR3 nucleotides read TGTGCCAGCAAATATGACCTCCGCACAGATACGCAGTATTTT. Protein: CASKYDLRTDTQYF.

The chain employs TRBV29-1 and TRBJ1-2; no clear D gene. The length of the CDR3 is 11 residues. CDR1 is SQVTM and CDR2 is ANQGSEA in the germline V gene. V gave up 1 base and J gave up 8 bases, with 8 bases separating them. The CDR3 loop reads CSVEGENGYTF. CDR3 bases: TGCAGCGTTGAAGGGGAGAACGGCTACACCTTC.

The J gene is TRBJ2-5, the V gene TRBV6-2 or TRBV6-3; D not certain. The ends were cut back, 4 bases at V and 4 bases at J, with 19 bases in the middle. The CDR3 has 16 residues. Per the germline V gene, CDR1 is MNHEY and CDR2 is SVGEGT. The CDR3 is CASSFPTARRGETQYF. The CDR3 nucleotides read TGTGCCAGCAGTTTTCCGACCGCCCGGAGAGGAGAGACCCAGTACTTC.

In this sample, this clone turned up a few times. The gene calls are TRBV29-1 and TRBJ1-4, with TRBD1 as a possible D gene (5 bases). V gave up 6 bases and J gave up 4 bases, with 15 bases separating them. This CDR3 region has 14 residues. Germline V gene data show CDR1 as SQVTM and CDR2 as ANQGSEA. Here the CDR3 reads CSVVAGTINEKLFF. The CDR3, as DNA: TGCAGCGTCGTGGCTGGGACGATTAATGAAAAACTGTTTTTT. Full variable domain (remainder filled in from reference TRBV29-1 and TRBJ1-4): SAVISQKPSRDICQRGTSLTIQCQVDSQVTMMFWYRQQPGQSLTLIATANQGSEATYESGFVIDKFPISRPNLTFSTLTVSNMSPEDSSIYLCSVVAGTINEKLFFGSGTQLSVL.

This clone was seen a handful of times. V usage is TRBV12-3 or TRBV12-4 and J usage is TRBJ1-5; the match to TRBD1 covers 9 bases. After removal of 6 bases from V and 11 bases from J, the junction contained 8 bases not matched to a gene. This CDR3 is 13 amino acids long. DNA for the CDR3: TGTGCCAGCAGCCACGACAGGGGGATGGCCCAGCATTTT. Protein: CASSHDRGMAQHF.

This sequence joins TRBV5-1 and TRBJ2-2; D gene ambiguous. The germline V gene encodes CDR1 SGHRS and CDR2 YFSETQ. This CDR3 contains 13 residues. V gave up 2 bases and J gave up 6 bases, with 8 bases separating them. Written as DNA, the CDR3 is TGCGCCAGCAGCTTACGGGTTGCCGGGGAGCTGTTTTTT. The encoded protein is CASSLRVAGELFF.

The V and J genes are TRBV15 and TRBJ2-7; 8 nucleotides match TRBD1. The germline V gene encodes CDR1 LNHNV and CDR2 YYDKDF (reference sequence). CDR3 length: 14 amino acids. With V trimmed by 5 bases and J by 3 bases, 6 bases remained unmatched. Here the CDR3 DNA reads TGTGCCACCAGCCTGAACACAGGGGGCTACGAGCAGTACTTC. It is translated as CATSLNTGGYEQYF.

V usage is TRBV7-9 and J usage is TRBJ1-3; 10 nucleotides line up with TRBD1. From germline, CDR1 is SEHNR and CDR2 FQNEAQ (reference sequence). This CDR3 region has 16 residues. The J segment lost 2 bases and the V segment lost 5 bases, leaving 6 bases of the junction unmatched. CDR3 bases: TGTGCCAGCAGCACAAGTGGGACAGGGGCTGGAAACACCATATATTTT. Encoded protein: CASSTSGTGAGNTIYF.

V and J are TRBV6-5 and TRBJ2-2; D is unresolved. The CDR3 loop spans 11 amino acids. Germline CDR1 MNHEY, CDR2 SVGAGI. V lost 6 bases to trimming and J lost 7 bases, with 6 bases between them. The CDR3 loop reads CASSRNGELFF. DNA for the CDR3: TGTGCCAGCAGCCGAAACGGGGAGCTGTTTTTT.

In nucleotides, the CDR3 is TGTGCCAGCAGCTTAAGACAGGACTACGAGCAGTACTTC. Protein sequence: CASSLRQDYEQYF. This chain joins TRBV11-2 and TRBJ2-7; maybe TRBD1 (6 bases). The CDR3 is made up of 13 amino acids. The germline V gene has CDR1 SGHAT and CDR2 FQNNGV. Trimming removed 2 bases from V and 3 bases from J, with 8 bases in between.

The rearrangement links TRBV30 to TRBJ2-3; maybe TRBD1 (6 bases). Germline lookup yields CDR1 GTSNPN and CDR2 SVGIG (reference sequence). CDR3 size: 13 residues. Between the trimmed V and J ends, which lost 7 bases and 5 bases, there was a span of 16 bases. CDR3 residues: CASQGLDRDTQYF. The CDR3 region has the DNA TGTGCCTCACAAGGTCTGGACAGAGATACGCAGTATTTT. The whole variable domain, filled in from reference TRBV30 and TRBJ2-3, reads SQTIHQWPATLVQPVGSPLSLECTVEGTSNPNLYWYRQAAGRGLQLLFYSVGIGQISSEVPQNLSASRPQDRQFILSSKKLLLSDSGFYLCASQGLDRDTQYFGPGTRLTVL.

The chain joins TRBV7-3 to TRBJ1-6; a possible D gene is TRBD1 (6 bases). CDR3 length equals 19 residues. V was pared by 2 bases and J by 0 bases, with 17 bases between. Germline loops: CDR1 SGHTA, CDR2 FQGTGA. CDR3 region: CASSLARTGISSYNSPLHF. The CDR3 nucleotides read TGTGCCAGCAGCTTAGCAAGAACAGGGATAAGCTCCTATAATTCACCCCTCCACTTT.

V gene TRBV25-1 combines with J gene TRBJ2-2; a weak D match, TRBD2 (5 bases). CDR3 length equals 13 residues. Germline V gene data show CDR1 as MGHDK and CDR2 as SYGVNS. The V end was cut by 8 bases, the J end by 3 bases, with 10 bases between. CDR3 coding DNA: TGTGCCAGCGAAAGGACTTACACCGGGGAGCTGTTTTTT. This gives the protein CASERTYTGELFF.

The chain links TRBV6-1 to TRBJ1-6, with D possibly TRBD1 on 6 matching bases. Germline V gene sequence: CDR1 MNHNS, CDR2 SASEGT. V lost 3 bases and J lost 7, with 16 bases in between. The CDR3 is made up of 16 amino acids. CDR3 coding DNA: TGTGCCAGCAGTGACCCTCCCAGTAGGGGGAATTCACCCCTCCACTTT. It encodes CASSDPPSRGNSPLHF.

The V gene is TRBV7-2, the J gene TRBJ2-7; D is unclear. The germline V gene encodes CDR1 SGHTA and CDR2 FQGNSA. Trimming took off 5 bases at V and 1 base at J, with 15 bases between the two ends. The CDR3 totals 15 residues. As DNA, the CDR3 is TGTGCCAGCAGCCCCTATGGTGTCAAATCCTACGAGCAGTACTTC. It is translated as CASSPYGVKSYEQYF.

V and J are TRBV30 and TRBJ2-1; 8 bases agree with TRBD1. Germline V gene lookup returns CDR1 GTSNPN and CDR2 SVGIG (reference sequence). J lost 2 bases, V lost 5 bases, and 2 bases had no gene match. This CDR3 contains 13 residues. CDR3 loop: CAWGQGTYNEQFF. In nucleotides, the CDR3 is TGTGCCTGGGGACAGGGTACCTACAATGAGCAGTTCTTC.

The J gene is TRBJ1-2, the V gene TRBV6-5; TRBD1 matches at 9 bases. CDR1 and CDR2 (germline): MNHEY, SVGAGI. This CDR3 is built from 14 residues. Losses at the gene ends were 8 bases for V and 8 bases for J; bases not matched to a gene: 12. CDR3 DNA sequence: TGTGCCAGCGAATCGAACACAGGGGGCCAAGGCTACACCTTC. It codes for CASESNTGGQGYTF.

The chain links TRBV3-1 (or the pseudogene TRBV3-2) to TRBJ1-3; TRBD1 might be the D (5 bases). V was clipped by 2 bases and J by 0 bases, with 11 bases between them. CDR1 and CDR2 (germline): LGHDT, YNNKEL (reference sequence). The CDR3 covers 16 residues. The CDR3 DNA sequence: TGTGCCAGCAGCCAATTCTCGGGGGGCTCTGGAAACACCATATATTTT. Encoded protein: CASSQFSGGSGNTIYF.